This is a list of T cell receptor beta chains from one sample in a study of patients and donors after allogeneic stem cell transplantation. One entry per CDR3 protein, called by TCRdb with MiXCR from the RT-PCR reads. Of fewer than 500,000 distinct CDR3 sequences listed, 16% are singletons. The sample consisted of blood, either unsorted or a sorted T cell fraction (not recorded which). The source is a human donor who was either an allogeneic HSCT recipient or a stem cell or donor lymphocyte infusion donor (not recorded which). It is not recorded whose cells these are; they may come from a transplant donor. Both conserved end residues are part of each CDR3. The D gene is left open where the match is weak. A row's size may be missing; if present it is once, few, many or a size class.

clone_size	j_call	v_call	d_call	cdr3_nt	cdr3_aa
-	TRBJ2-5	TRBV6-5	TRBD1	TGTGCCAGCAGTTCCGGGACAGGGGGCTGGGAGACCCAGTACTTC	CASSSGTGGWETQYF
few	TRBJ1-5	TRBV5-6	-	TGTGCCAGCAGCAATGGATTGGGGGATCAGCCCCAGCATTTT	CASSNGLGDQPQHF
-	TRBJ2-5	TRBV5-1	-	TGCGCCAGCAGCTTAGGGCAGGGCAGCGTGGAGACCCAGTACTTC	CASSLGQGSVETQYF
few	TRBJ2-6	TRBV19	-	TGTGCCAGTCGACGAGGTCGTTCTGGGGCCAACGTCCTGACTTTC	CASRRGRSGANVLTF
-	TRBJ2-1	TRBV5-1	-	TGCGCCAGCAGGTTTACCGGGAAGAGCTCCTACAATGAGCAGTTCTTC	CASRFTGKSSYNEQFF
-	TRBJ2-1	TRBV12-3/TRBV12-4	-	TGTGCCAGCAGTTCCTGGGGAGACGGGACTCCGCAGTTCTTC	CASSSWGDGTPQFF
many	TRBJ1-5	TRBV29-1	-	TGCAGCGCAGAGGGTGGGGCTCTTGATCAGCCCCAGCATTTT	CSAEGGALDQPQHF
-	TRBJ2-1	TRBV13	-	TGTGCCAGCAGCTTAGAGGACCAAGGGTTCTTC	CASSLEDQGFF
-	TRBJ2-5	TRBV6-1	TRBD2	TGTGCCAGCACGAGTCTCGGGGGGGCAGGAGAGACCCAGTACTTC	CASTSLGGAGETQYF
many	TRBJ2-4	TRBV4-3	-	TGCGCCAGCAGCCACCCAAGGCAGGGAACCAAAAACATTCAGTACTTC	CASSHPRQGTKNIQYF
few	TRBJ1-6	TRBV5-5	TRBD1	TGTGCCAGCAGCTTGTCGACAGGGGGCAAGGGGTCACCCCTCCACTTT	CASSLSTGGKGSPLHF
few	TRBJ2-3	TRBV25-1	-	TGTGCCAGCAGTGAATATCTGGGACAACCATCCCCAATGCGCACTAGCACAGATACGCAGTATTTT	CASSEYLGQPSPMRTSTDTQYF
-	TRBJ1-4	TRBV9	TRBD1	TGTGCCAGCAGCGAGAGGGACAGGTTAAATGAAAAACTGTTTTTT	CASSERDRLNEKLFF